Each of the 15 T cell receptor beta chains below was sequenced from the same sample in a study of tissue T cells after allogeneic stem cell transplantation (dated by TCRdb to between 2021 and 2023). The library was generated by the immunoSEQ multiplex PCR assay. This is the immuneACCESS table as TCRdb keeps it, with only in-frame sequences that have V and J called. A part of the clones is gone; compared with another copy, unresolved V genes explain less than half, and the rest is unexplained. A total of several thousand clones appear in this sample, approximately 40% of them only once. The biggest ten clones account for about 22% of the sample. Per the publication, the time point label means: mouse harvest day 14 after allogeneic transplant. Each mouse graft consisted of 10^7 T-cell-depleted bone marrow cells plus 10^6 splenic CD5+ T cells and was given by tail vein injection. The specimen was gut tissue. The receptor source for this set is a female BALB/c mouse given C57BL/6 T cells with graft-versus-host disease after an allogeneic hematopoietic cell transplant.

Concerning this clone: The gene symbols are mouse symbols. The DNA ends 1 residue before the CDR3 does, and the rest of the CDR3 is filled in from the germline J gene. The V gene is TRBV26, the J gene TRBJ1-1, with unresolved D. This CDR3 is built from 13 residues. Trimming shortened V by 1 base and J by 4 bases, and 7 bases separated the two germline ends. The V gene's germline CDR1 is KGHPV and CDR2 FQNQEV (reference sequence). CDR3 bases read: TGTGCCAGCAGTCTGTTGAGGGCCACAGAAGTCTTC. Translated, it gives CASSLLRATEVF. The complete CDR3 reads CASSLLRATEVFF.

This clone is large by share. All gene names here are mouse names. The read halts 1 residue ahead of the CDR3 end, with the missing end drawn from the germline J gene. V and J are TRBV3 and TRBJ2-7, with 9 bases that match TRBD1. The V segment lost 5 bases and the J segment 0 bases; nucleotides outside the gene matches: 2. Germline assignment: CDR1 SNHLY and CDR2 FYNGKV (reference sequence). The CDR3 is 14 residues long. Partial CDR3 DNA: TGTGCCAGCAGCAGACAGGGGGGCTCCTATGAACAGTAC. This sequence encodes CASSRQGGSYEQY. The whole CDR3 sequence reads CASSRQGGSYEQYF.

This clone was detected only a few times. Mouse germline and gene names are used. This CDR3 reads CASSAGNERLFF. The CDR3 DNA, read in part, is TGTGCCAGCAGCGCAGGGAACGAAAGATTATTT. V and J are TRBV26 and TRBJ1-4; maybe TRBD1 (5 bases). The DNA ends 1 residue before the CDR3 does, and the rest of the CDR3 is filled in from the germline J gene. Trimming took off 6 bases at V and 5 bases at J, with 7 bases between the two ends. The length of the CDR3 is 12 residues. Per the germline V gene, CDR1 is KGHPV and CDR2 is FQNQEV (reference sequence).

This clone was detected only a few times. Mouse names are used for the genes. The observed sequence ends 1 residue before the CDR3 terminus, with the missing tail filled in from the germline J gene. V is TRBV26 and J is TRBJ2-2; weak D call: TRBD1 (6 bases). This CDR3 comprises 15 residues. The V and J ends lost 1 base and 3 bases respectively, with 9 bases between them. Germline V CDR1 and CDR2: KGHPV, FQNQEV (reference sequence). The chain's CDR3 is CASSLFRGDTGQLYF. CDR3 DNA (partial): TGTGCCAGCAGTCTGTTCAGGGGAGACACCGGGCAGCTCTAC.

This clone has more than one count but fewer than ten. Mouse germline and gene names are used. The CDR3 is cut off 1 residue early in the read; its end comes from the germline J gene. The chain links TRBV14 to TRBJ2-4, with D possibly TRBD1 on 5 matching bases. V was cut by 2 bases and J by 3 bases, with 10 bases left in between. Germline V gene lookup returns CDR1 SGHDT and CDR2 FRDEAV. The CDR3 is made up of 14 amino acids. The CDR3 sequence is CASSLGRAQNTLYF. The sequenced CDR3 bases are TGTGCCAGCAGTTTAGGCAGGGCCCAAAACACCTTGTAC.

The sample holds a few counts of this clone. The germline and genes are mouse ones. The CDR3: CTCSAGLGGQNTLYF. The CDR3 DNA, read in part, is TGCACCTGCAGTGCCGGACTGGGGGGTCAAAACACCTTGTAC. V and J are TRBV1 and TRBJ2-4; the match to TRBD2 covers 10 bases. The read gets to within 1 residue of the CDR3 end, and the germline J gene fills in the rest. Germline V gene lookup returns CDR1 NSQYPW and CDR2 LRSPGD (reference sequence). The CDR3 contains 15 residues. J lost 1 base, V lost 3 bases, and 1 base had no gene match.

Points on this clone: Gene and germline names: mouse. The CDR3 goes on 1 residue after the read ends, and that part is filled in from the germline J gene. This chain connects TRBV2 to TRBJ2-2; maybe TRBD2 (7 bases). V was cut by 1 base and J by 4 bases, with 10 bases left in between. This CDR3 comprises 15 residues. Germline V CDR1 and CDR2: LGHNA, YSYQKL. The CDR3 sequence: CASSQGGAGTGQLYF. The covered CDR3 bases are TGTGCCAGCAGCCAAGGGGGGGCGGGCACCGGGCAGCTCTAC. The full variable domain, rest sourced from reference TRBV2 and TRBJ2-2, is DPKIIQKPKYLVAVTGSEKILICEQYLGHNAMYWYRQSAKKPLEFMFSYSYQKLMDNQTASSRFQPQSSKKNHLDLQITALKPDDSATYFCASSQGGAGTGQLYFGEGSKLTVL.

A word on this clone: Genes and germline are mouse. The CDR3 end falls 1 residue outside the read, so it is completed with the germline J gene. The chain uses TRBV13-2 and TRBJ2-3, with 12 bases identical to TRBD2. This CDR3 spans 19 amino acids. The germline V gene has CDR1 NNHNN and CDR2 SYGAGS (reference sequence). After removal of 0 bases from V and 1 base from J, the junction contained 9 bases not matched to a gene. The CDR3 loop reads CASGDAGLGGARGAETLYF. Incomplete CDR3 DNA: TGTGCCAGCGGTGATGCCGGACTGGGGGGGGCGCGTGGTGCAGAAACGCTGTAT.

In its sample, this clone was seen a few times. Gene names refer to mouse genes. With the read ending 1 residue before the CDR3 end, the germline J gene is used to fill in that end. V usage is TRBV13-3 and J usage is TRBJ1-1; 10 bases are shared with TRBD1. V shed 4 bases, J shed 3 bases, and the junction held 3 bases outside the gene matches. Germline V gene data show CDR1 as NNHDY and CDR2 as SYVADS. This CDR3 region has 14 residues. Partial CDR3 DNA: TGTGCCAGCAGTCCGGGACAGGGGCACACAGAAGTCTTC. It specifies CASSPGQGHTEVF. In full, the CDR3 is CASSPGQGHTEVFF.

A word on this clone: The gene symbols are mouse symbols. The DNA ends 1 residue before the CDR3 does, and the rest of the CDR3 is filled in from the germline J gene. The chain joins TRBV26 to TRBJ2-7, with 7 nucleotides matching TRBD1. The CDR3 is 12 residues long. Germline V lookup: CDR1 KGHPV, CDR2 FQNQEV (reference sequence). With V trimmed by 3 bases and J by 5 bases, 1 base remained unmatched. CDR3 DNA, as far as it was read: TGTGCCAGCAGTCTTGACAGGGATGAACAGTAC. Its translation is CASSLDRDEQY. The entire CDR3 protein reads CASSLDRDEQYF.

On this clone: Gene and germline names: mouse. With the read ending 1 residue before the CDR3 end, the germline J gene is used to fill in that end. The chain combines TRBV20 with TRBJ2-5, with 8 bases that match TRBD2. CDR1 is GFQATS and CDR2 is STVNSAI in the germline V gene. This CDR3 is 11 amino acids long. J was trimmed by 5 bases and V by 5 bases; bases with no gene match: 0. The DNA read from the CDR3 is TGTGGTGCTGGACTGGGAGACACCCAGTAC. Its translation: CGAGLGDTQY. Given in full, the CDR3 is CGAGLGDTQYF.

As regards this clone: Gene and germline names: mouse. Read sequence stops 1 residue before the CDR3 end, and the germline J gene provides the missing end. The chain is built from TRBV26 and TRBJ1-3; D might be TRBD1 (6 bases). V was shortened by 6 bases and J by 1 base, with 10 bases between the two germline ends. Per germline, CDR1 KGHPV and CDR2 FQNQEV (reference sequence). This CDR3 is built from 14 residues. The sequenced part of the CDR3 DNA is TGTGCCAGCAGCTCGGGGGGCTCTGGAAATACGCTCTAT. Its translation is CASSSGGSGNTLY. The full CDR3 reads CASSSGGSGNTLYF.

About this clone itself: Mouse germline and gene names are used. The read terminates 1 residue ahead of where the CDR3 ends, so the germline J gene completes it. The genes are TRBV3 and TRBJ1-2; no reliable D call. Germline assignment: CDR1 SNHLY and CDR2 FYNGKV (reference sequence). Trimming pared 0 bases from V and 2 bases from J, leaving 7 bases between. The CDR3 runs 14 residues. The CDR3 bases that were read are TGTGCCAGCAGCTTAGCCGGGGAGAACTCCGACTACACC. Translation gives CASSLAGENSDYT. The complete CDR3 sequence is CASSLAGENSDYTF.

Details on this clone: Gene labels here are mouse ones. The read is 1 residue too short to cover the CDR3 end, so that end is filled in from the germline J gene. This chain connects TRBV12-1 to TRBJ2-7, with D perhaps being TRBD1 or TRBD2 (5 bases each). This CDR3 is built from 12 residues. From germline, CDR1 is SGHSN and CDR2 HYEKVE. Between the trimmed V and J ends, which lost 0 bases and 7 bases, there was a span of 9 bases. CDR3 region: CASSLGGGEQYF. The CDR3 bases that were read are TGTGCCAGCTCTCTCGGGGGAGGGGAACAGTAC.

On this clone itself: Here the gene names and germline are mouse. The CDR3 goes on 1 residue after the read ends, and that part is filled in from the germline J gene. The V gene is TRBV26, the J gene TRBJ2-5, with TRBD1 identical over 11 bases. This CDR3 has 14 residues. V lost 3 bases, J lost 5 bases, and 1 base stayed unmatched. The V gene's germline CDR1 is KGHPV and CDR2 FQNQEV (reference sequence). This chain's CDR3 is CASSLGTGGDTQYF. The DNA read from the CDR3 is TGTGCCAGCAGTCTCGGGACAGGGGGAGACACCCAGTAC.